These 20 T cell receptor beta chains were all obtained from the same sample, sequenced in a study of follicular helper T cells after annual influenza vaccination. Assay used: immunoSEQ multiplex PCR; TCRdb lists only in-frame clones, some missing. Among 600 to 750 clones, around 86% were seen once, and the ten largest hold about 4%. Time point defined: 2015-2016 season, pre-vaccination. Sequences were derived from CXCR5+ CD38+ circulating T follicular helper cells from blood, sampled on the day of influenza vaccination. Subset here: circulating Tfh, non-naive CD4+CXCR5+PD-1+ (ICOS+CD38+ or ICOS-CD38-). Every receptor here comes from an adult who received the influenza vaccine.

The chain is built from TRBV7-2 and TRBJ1-6, with D possibly TRBD1 on 5 matching bases. This CDR3 contains 15 residues. Germline lookup yields CDR1 SGHTA and CDR2 FQGNSA. V lost 5 bases and J 5 bases, leaving 13 bases between the germline ends. The CDR3 protein is CASSLGGEDNSPLHF. DNA of the CDR3: TGTGCCAGCAGCCTCGGGGGGGAGGATAATTCACCCCTCCACTTT.

The rearrangement uses TRBV7-2 and TRBJ2-3; no clear D. CDR1 and CDR2 (germline): SGHTA, FQGNSA. V was clipped by 1 base and J by 5 bases, with 4 bases between them. This CDR3 has 12 amino acids. CDR3 residues: CASSLGRDTQYF. The CDR3 DNA sequence: TGTGCCAGCAGCTTAGGACGAGATACGCAGTATTTT.

The chain carries TRBV28 and TRBJ1-2, with TRBD1 matching over 7 bases. Looked up from germline, CDR1 is MDHEN and CDR2 is SYDVKM. The CDR3 totals 14 residues. The ends lost 6 bases at V and 7 bases at J; junction bases unmatched: 11. In nucleotides, the CDR3 is TGTGCCAGCAGCCTCGGACAGGAATGGAGTGGCTACACCTTC. Encoded protein: CASSLGQEWSGYTF.

This rearrangement joins TRBV5-6 to TRBJ1-2; 7 bases line up with TRBD1. The CDR3 extends over 14 amino acids. V was clipped by 4 bases and J by 3 bases; unmatched bases: 6. In germline, CDR1 is SGHDT, CDR2 YYEEEE. The CDR3 reads CASSRRDSYYGYTF. The CDR3 nucleotides read TGTGCCAGCAGCCGAAGGGACAGCTACTATGGCTACACCTTC.

This clone was counted only a few times. The rearrangement joins TRBV25-1 to TRBJ2-1; D remains unclear. Per the germline V gene, CDR1 is MGHDK and CDR2 is SYGVNS. Trimming stripped 8 bases from V and 0 bases from J, with 11 bases between. CDR3 length: 14 amino acids. The CDR3 bases are TGTGCCAGCCAGAGGTACGGCTCCTACAATGAGCAGTTCTTC. Translation: CASQRYGSYNEQFF.

This sequence joins TRBV5-1 and TRBJ2-1; 7 positions agree with TRBD1. Germline loops: CDR1 SGHRS, CDR2 YFSETQ. Trimming removed 4 bases from V and 6 bases from J; junction bases left unmatched: 16. The length of the CDR3 is 17 residues. The CDR3 loop reads CASSIGVRTGKPNEQFF. As DNA, the CDR3 is TGCGCCAGCAGCATCGGGGTCAGGACAGGAAAACCCAATGAGCAGTTCTTC.

This chain links TRBV27 with TRBJ2-3, with TRBD2 matching over 12 bases. The germline gives CDR1 MNHEY, CDR2 SMNVEV (reference sequence). The CDR3 is 19 residues long. V trimming: 4 bases; J trimming: 0 bases; junction bases outside the gene matches: 11. CDR3 sequence (DNA): TGTGCCAGCAGTTCCCCGCGGGGACTAGCGGGTTTTAGCACAGATACGCAGTATTTT. This codes for CASSSPRGLAGFSTDTQYF.

The chain joins TRBV9 to TRBJ2-5, with D possibly being TRBD1 or TRBD2 (6 bases each). Trimming stripped 0 bases from V and 4 bases from J, with 19 bases between. The CDR3 covers 17 residues. Germline CDR1 reads SGDLS; CDR2 reads YYNGEE. CDR3 protein: CASSVASAGHLGETQYF. The DNA for the CDR3 is TGTGCCAGCAGCGTAGCATCCGCGGGACACTTGGGAGAGACCCAGTACTTC.

The gene calls are TRBV6-5 and TRBJ1-1; a possible D gene is TRBD1 (5 bases). Germline loops: CDR1 MNHEY, CDR2 SVGAGI. The CDR3 sequence is 13 residues long. With 2 bases removed from V and 7 bases from J, the gap between germline ends came to 11 bases. CDR3 loop: CASSYRLTDEAFF. CDR3 sequence (DNA): TGTGCCAGCAGTTACCGACTGACAGATGAAGCTTTCTTT.

This sequence joins TRBV4-3 and TRBJ2-7; 8 positions match TRBD1. V lost 6 bases to trimming and J lost 0 bases; unmatched junction nucleotides: 4. Germline V CDR1 and CDR2: LGHNA, YSLEER. The CDR3 spans 14 residues. The CDR3: CASSTGTGSYEQYF. The CDR3, as DNA: TGCGCCAGCAGTACCGGGACAGGCTCCTACGAGCAGTACTTC.

This clone has only one observation. The chain joins TRBV19 to TRBJ1-1; TRBD1 matches 8 bases. Trimming removed 5 bases from V and 4 bases from J; junction bases left unmatched: 9. The CDR3 has 15 amino acids. Per the germline V gene, CDR1 is LNHDA and CDR2 is SQIVND (reference sequence). CDR3 region: CASSPLRGRGTEAFF. The CDR3 coding sequence is TGTGCCAGTAGTCCCCTCAGGGGGCGTGGCACTGAAGCTTTCTTT.

This clone was observed a single time. Here the CDR3 reads CASRPPSGGHRTDTQYF. The CDR3 DNA is TGTGCCAGCAGGCCCCCCAGCGGGGGCCACCGCACAGATACGCAGTATTTT. This chain links TRBV11-3 with TRBJ2-3; 8 bases line up with TRBD2. The CDR3 runs 17 residues. J lost 1 base, V lost 6 bases, and 12 bases had no gene match. CDR1 and CDR2 from the germline V gene are SGHNT and YENEEA.

Concerning this clone itself: The same CDR3 also results from other DNA sequences found in this sample. V and J are TRBV21-1 and TRBJ1-6; the table's D call, TRBD1, has no DNA check behind it. TRBV21-1 is tagged as a pseudogene. The CDR3 has 19 residues. In DNA, the CDR3 is TGTGCCAGCAGCAAAGTTTCGGAACTGGGGCAACCTGGGAATTCACCCCTCCACTTT. Translation: CASSKVSELGQPGNSPLHF.

V is TRBV7-2 and J is TRBJ1-4; TRBD1 matches 7 bases. The junction had 7 bases not matched to a gene; V was cut back by 7 bases and J by 2 bases. The length of the CDR3 is 15 residues. Looked up from germline, CDR1 is SGHTA and CDR2 is FQGNSA. This CDR3 reads CASMRQQGTNEKLFF. The CDR3 DNA reads as TGTGCCAGCATGCGACAACAGGGGACTAATGAAAAACTGTTTTTT. Together with reference TRBV7-2 and TRBJ1-4, the CDR3 gives the full variable domain: GAGVSQSPSNKVTEKGKDVELRCDPISGHTALYWYRQSLGQGLEFLIYFQGNSAPDKSGLPSDRFSAERTGGSVSTLTIQRTQQEDSAVYLCASMRQQGTNEKLFFGSGTQLSVL.

The chain couples TRBV19 to TRBJ1-5, with D possibly being TRBD1 (6 bases). This CDR3 is 15 amino acids long. From germline, CDR1 is LNHDA and CDR2 SQIVND (reference sequence). Trimming took 7 bases from V and 2 from J, leaving 15 bases between them. The chain's CDR3 is CASTTGRRGNQPQHF. CDR3 sequence (DNA): TGTGCCAGTACAACAGGGAGAAGGGGCAATCAGCCCCAGCATTTT.

The V call is TRBV10-2, the J call TRBJ1-4, with D perhaps matching TRBD1 (5 bases). V lost 6 bases, J lost 5 bases, and 7 bases lay in between. The CDR3 runs 12 residues. Germline CDR1 WSHSY, CDR2 SAAADI. The CDR3 loop reads CASRGPNEKLFF. The DNA of the CDR3 is TGCGCCAGCAGGGGACCAAATGAAAAACTGTTTTTT.

This clone was seen a single time. V and J are TRBV7-3 and TRBJ2-2; D call uncertain. The V gene's germline CDR1 is SGHTA and CDR2 FQGTGA. The V end was cut by 3 bases, the J end by 5 bases, with 7 bases between. The CDR3 consists of 13 residues. CDR3 sequence reads: CASSFGRTGELFF. The CDR3 region has the DNA TGTGCCAGCAGCTTCGGCCGGACCGGGGAGCTGTTTTTT.

V usage is TRBV7-9 and J usage is TRBJ2-3, with D unclear. The ends were cut back, 0 bases at V and 8 bases at J, with 9 bases in the middle. This CDR3 contains 13 residues. Germline CDR1 and CDR2: SEHNR and FQNEAQ (reference sequence). The CDR3 DNA sequence: TGTGCCAGCAGCTTAGCTTCCCTAGGTACGCAGTATTTT. Translation gives CASSLASLGTQYF.

With regard to this clone: One end of the junction does not line up with germline, which may come from a read error. The chain combines TRBV7-9 with TRBJ2-6; D is uncertain. CDR1 and CDR2 (germline): SEHNR, FQNEAQ (reference sequence). The CDR3 spans 18 residues. The CDR3 region has the DNA TGTGCCAGCAGCGGTTTTAGATACATGACAAAGTCGGGCCAACGTCCTGACTTC. Translation: CASSGFRYMTKSGQRPDF.

This CDR3 is CASSSLGGAFGTGELFF. The CDR3 region has the DNA TGTGCCAGCAGCTCCCTCGGGGGGGCCTTTGGTACCGGGGAGCTGTTTTTT. This chain links TRBV5-5 with TRBJ2-2, with TRBD2 identical over 8 bases. This CDR3 region has 17 residues. Germline CDR1 SGHKS, CDR2 YYEKEE (reference sequence). Trimming removed 3 bases from V and 5 bases from J; junction bases left unmatched: 12.